The clone carrying this TCR beta chain appeared many times. These data are taken from a study of Graves' ophthalmopathy and Graves' hyperthyroidism. Study-wide context: The blood sample was drawn at first diagnosis and before any treatment.

Investigators amplified TCR beta CDR3 regions from RNA transcripts. First-round RT-PCR employed HTBI primers, with a second-round multiplex PCR after it. TCRdb re-derived calls from the multiplex PCR reads in MiXCR, one entry per CDR3 protein. The sample shows about 740,000 distinct CDR3 sequences, 40% of them seen only once. Germline trimming cut 1 base from V and 5 bases from J; bases unmatched to any gene: 12. Germline V gene lookup returns CDR1 LNHNV and CDR2 YYDKDF (reference sequence). The CDR3 sequence is 18 residues long. Sequencing was performed on peripheral blood. The rearrangement uses TRBV15 and TRBJ1-1, with 11 bases fitting TRBD1. The clonotype was recovered from an adult man with Graves' ophthalmopathy. The CDR3 region is CATSRGAGTGGGETEAFF. In nucleotides, the CDR3 is TGTGCCACCAGCAGAGGAGCCGGGACAGGGGGTGGCGAGACTGAAGCTTTCTTT.